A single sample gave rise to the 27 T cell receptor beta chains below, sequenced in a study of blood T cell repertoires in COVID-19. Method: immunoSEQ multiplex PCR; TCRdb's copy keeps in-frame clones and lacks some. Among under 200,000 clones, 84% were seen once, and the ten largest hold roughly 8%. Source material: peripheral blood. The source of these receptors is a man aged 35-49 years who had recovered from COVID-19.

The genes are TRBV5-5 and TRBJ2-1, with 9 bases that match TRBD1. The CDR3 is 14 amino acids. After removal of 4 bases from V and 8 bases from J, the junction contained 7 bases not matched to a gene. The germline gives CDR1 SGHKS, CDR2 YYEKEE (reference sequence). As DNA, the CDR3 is TGTGCCAGCAGCGCTGGGACAGGGTGGGATGAGCAGTTCTTC. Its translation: CASSAGTGWDEQFF.

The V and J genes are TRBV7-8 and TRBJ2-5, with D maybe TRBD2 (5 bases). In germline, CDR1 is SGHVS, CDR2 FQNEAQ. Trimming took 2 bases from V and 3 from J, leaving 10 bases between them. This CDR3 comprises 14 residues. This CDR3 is CASSLPGYKETQYF. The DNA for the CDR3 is TGTGCCAGCAGCTTACCGGGGTACAAAGAGACCCAGTACTTC.

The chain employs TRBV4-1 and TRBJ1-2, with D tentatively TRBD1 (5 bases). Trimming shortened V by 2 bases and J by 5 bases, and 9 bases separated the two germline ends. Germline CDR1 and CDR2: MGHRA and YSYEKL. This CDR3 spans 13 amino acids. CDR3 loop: CASSQIGTYGYTF. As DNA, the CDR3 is TGCGCCAGCAGCCAAATCGGGACTTATGGCTACACCTTC.

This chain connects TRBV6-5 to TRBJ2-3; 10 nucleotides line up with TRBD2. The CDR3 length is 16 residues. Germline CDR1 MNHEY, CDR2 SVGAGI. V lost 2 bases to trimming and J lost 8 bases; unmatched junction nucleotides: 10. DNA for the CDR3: TGTGCCAGCAGTTACGGGCTAGCGGGAGAAGGGGGTACGCAGTATTTT. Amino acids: CASSYGLAGEGGTQYF.

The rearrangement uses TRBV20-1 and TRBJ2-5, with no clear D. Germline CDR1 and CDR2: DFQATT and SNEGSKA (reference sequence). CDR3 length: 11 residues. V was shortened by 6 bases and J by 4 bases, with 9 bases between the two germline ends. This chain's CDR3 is CSAPTGETQYF. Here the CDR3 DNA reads TGCAGTGCCCCCACGGGAGAGACCCAGTACTTC.

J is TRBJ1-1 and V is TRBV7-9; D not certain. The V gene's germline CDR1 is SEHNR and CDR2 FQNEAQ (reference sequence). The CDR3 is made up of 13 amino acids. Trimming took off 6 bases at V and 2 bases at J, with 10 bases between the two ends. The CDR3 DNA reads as TGTGCCAGCAGTGAAACAGCAAACACTGAAGCTTTCTTT. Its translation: CASSETANTEAFF.

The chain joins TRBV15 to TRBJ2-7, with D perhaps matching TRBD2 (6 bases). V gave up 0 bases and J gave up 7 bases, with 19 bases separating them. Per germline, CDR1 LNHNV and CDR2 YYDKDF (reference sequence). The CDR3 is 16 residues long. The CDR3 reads CATSREGGLPGREQYF. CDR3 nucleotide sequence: TGTGCCACCAGCAGAGAGGGTGGGCTACCGGGGAGGGAGCAGTACTTC.

The CDR3 nucleotides are TGTGCCAGCAGCCATCCAGGGATCGAGCAGTACTTC. As protein: CASSHPGIEQYF. The rearrangement joins TRBV7-2 to TRBJ2-7; possible D gene TRBD1, 5 bases. V shed 5 bases and J shed 6 bases, with 11 bases lying between them. Germline loops: CDR1 SGHTA, CDR2 FQGNSA. This CDR3 has 12 amino acids.

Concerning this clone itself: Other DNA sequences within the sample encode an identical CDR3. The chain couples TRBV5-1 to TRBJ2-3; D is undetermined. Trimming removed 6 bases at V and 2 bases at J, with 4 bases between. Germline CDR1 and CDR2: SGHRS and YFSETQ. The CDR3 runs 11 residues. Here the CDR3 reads CASTSTDTQYF. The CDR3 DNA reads TGCGCCAGCACCTCCACAGATACGCAGTATTTT.

The CDR3 DNA reads as TGTGCCAGCAGCCCTCGGACTAGCGGGGGCGAGCAGTACTTC. Amino acids: CASSPRTSGGEQYF. The V and J genes are TRBV11-2 and TRBJ2-7; the match to TRBD2 covers 13 bases. CDR3 length: 14 residues. V gave up 5 bases and J gave up 6 bases; unmatched junction bases: 4. Germline CDR1 SGHAT, CDR2 FQNNGV.

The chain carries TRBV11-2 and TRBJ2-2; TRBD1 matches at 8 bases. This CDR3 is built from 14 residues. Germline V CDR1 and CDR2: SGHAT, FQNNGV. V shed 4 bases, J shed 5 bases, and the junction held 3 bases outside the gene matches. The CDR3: CASSSDRVTGELFF. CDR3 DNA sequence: TGTGCCAGCAGCTCGGACAGGGTTACCGGGGAGCTGTTTTTT.

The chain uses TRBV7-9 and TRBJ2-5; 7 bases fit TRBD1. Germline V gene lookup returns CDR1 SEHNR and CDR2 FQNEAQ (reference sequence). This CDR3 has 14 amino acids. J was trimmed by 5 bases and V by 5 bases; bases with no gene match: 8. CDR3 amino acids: CASSGQTGWETQYF. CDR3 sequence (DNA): TGTGCCAGCAGCGGGCAGACAGGGTGGGAGACCCAGTACTTC.

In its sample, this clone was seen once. CDR3 protein: CASSSPRESGQPQHF. CDR3 in DNA: TGTGCCAGTAGTTCCCCCCGGGAATCGGGGCAGCCCCAGCATTTT. The chain is built from TRBV19 and TRBJ1-5; D gene ambiguous. The CDR3 sequence is 15 residues long. Germline assignment: CDR1 LNHDA and CDR2 SQIVND (reference sequence). Trimming removed 5 bases at V and 7 bases at J, with 18 bases between.

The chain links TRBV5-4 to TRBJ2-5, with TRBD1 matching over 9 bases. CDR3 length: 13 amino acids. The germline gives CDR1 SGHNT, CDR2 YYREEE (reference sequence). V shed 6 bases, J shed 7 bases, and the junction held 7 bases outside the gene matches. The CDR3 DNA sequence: TGTGCCAGCACGGACAGGGGCCGGGGGACCCAGTACTTC. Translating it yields CASTDRGRGTQYF.

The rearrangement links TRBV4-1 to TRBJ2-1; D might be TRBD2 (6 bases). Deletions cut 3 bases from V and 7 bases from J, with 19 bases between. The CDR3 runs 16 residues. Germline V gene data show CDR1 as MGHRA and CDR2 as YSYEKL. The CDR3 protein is CASSHPGFSGFNEQFF. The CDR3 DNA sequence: TGCGCCAGCAGCCATCCGGGTTTTAGCGGTTTTAATGAGCAGTTCTTC.

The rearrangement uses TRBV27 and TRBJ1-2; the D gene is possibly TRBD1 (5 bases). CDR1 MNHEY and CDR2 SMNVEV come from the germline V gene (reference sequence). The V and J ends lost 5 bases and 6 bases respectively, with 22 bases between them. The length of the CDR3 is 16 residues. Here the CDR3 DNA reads TGTGCCAGCAGTCCAAGTCTTCGGGGGACGGCGAATGGCTACACCTTC. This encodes CASSPSLRGTANGYTF.

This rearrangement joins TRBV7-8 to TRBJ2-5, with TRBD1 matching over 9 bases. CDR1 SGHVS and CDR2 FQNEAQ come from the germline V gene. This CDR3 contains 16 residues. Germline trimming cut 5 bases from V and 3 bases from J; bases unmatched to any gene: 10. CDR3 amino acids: CASSQLEGQGEETQYF. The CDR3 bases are TGTGCCAGCAGCCAGCTGGAGGGACAGGGTGAAGAGACCCAGTACTTC.

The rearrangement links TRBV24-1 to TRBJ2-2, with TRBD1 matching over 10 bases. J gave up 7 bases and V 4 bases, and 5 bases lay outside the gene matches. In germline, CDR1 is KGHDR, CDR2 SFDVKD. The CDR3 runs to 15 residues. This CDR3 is CATSEGTGDGGELFF. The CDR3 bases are TGTGCCACCAGTGAGGGGACAGGGGATGGCGGGGAGCTGTTTTTT.

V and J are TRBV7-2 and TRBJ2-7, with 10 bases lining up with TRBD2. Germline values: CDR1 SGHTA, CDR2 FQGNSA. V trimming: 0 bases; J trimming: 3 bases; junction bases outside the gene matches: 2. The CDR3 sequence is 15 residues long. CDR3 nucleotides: TGTGCCAGCAGCTTAGCTAGCGGGGGGATCTACGAGCAGTACTTC. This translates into CASSLASGGIYEQYF.

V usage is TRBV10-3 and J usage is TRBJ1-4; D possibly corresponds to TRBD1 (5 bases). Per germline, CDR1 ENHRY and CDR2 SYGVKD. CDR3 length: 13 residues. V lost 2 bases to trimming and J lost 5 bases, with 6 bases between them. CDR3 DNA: TGTGCCATCAGTGAGAGGGGAAATGAAAAACTGTTTTTT. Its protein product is CAISERGNEKLFF.

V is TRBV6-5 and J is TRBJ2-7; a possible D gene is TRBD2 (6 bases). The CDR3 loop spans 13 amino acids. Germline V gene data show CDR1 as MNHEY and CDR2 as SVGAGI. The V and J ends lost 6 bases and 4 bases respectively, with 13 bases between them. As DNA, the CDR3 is TGTGCCAGCAGCGGGGGATGGGGGTACGAGCAGTACTTC. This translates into CASSGGWGYEQYF.

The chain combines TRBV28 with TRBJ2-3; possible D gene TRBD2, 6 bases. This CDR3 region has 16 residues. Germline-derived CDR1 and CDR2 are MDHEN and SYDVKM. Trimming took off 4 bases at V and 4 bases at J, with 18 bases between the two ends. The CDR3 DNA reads TGTGCCAGCAGTTCCCGGGACTCAAGAAGCCCAGATACGCAGTATTTT. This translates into CASSSRDSRSPDTQYF.

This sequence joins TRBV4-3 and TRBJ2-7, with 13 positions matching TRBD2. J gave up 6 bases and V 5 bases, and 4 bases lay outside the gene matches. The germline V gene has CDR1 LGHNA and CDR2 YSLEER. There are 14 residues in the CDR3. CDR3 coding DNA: TGCGCCAGCAGCAGCCGACTAGCGGGAGGCGAGCAGTACTTC. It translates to CASSSRLAGGEQYF.

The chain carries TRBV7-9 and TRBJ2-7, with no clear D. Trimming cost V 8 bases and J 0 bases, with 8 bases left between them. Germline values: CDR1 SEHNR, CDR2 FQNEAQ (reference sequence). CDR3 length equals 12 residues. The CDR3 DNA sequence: TGTGCCAGCCACGGTAGCTCCTACGAGCAGTACTTC. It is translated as CASHGSSYEQYF.

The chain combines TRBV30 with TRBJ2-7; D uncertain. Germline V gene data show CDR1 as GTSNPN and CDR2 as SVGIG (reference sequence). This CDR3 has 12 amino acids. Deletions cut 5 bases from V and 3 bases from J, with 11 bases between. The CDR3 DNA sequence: TGTGCCTGGGGTCCCTCGGGCTACGAGCAGTACTTC. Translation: CAWGPSGYEQYF.

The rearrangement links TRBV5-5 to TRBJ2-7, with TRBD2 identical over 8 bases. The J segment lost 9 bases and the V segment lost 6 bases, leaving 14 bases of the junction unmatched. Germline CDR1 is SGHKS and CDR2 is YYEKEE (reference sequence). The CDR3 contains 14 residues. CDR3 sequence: CASNTGQSGGVQYF. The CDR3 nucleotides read TGTGCCAGCAACACCGGACAGTCGGGGGGGGTGCAGTACTTC.

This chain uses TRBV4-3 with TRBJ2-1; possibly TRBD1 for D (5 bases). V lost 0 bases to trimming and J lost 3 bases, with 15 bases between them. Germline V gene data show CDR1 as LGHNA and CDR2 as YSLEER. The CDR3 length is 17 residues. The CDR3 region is CASSQEILGANYNEQFF. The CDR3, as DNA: TGCGCCAGCAGCCAAGAAATTTTAGGGGCTAACTACAATGAGCAGTTCTTC.